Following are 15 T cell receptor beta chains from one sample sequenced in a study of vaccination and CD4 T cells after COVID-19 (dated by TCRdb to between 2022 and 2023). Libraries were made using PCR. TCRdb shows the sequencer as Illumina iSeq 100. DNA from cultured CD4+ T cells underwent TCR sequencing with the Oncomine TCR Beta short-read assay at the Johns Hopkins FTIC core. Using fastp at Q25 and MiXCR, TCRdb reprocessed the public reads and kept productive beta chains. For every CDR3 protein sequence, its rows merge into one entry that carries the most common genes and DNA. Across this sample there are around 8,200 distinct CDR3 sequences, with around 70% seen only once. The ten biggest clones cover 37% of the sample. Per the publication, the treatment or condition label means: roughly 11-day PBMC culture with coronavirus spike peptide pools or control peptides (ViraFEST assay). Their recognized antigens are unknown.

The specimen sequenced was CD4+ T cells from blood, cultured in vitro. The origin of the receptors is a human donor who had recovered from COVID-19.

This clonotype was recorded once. The DNA of the CDR3 is TGTGCCAGCAGTTTTTCGGGGGGGACAGATACGCAGTATTTT. It yields the protein CASSFSGGTDTQYF. The rearrangement uses TRBV28 and TRBJ2-3, with TRBD2 identical over 8 bases. V trimming: 3 bases; J trimming: 3 bases; junction bases outside the gene matches: 2. The V gene's germline CDR1 is MDHEN and CDR2 SYDVKM. This CDR3 is built from 14 residues. Combining the CDR3 with reference TRBV28 and TRBJ2-3 gives the whole variable domain DVKVTQSSRYLVKRTGEKVFLECVQDMDHENMFWYRQDPGLGLRLIYFSYDVKMKEKGDIPEGYSVSREKKERFSLILESASTNQTSMYLCASSFSGGTDTQYFGPGTRLTVL.

CDR3 in amino acids: CASSSWDTF. CDR3 nucleotide sequence: TGTGCCAGCAGTTCCTGGGACACCTTC. The rearrangement joins TRBV27 to TRBJ1-2; no definite D call. CDR1 MNHEY and CDR2 SMNVEV come from the germline V gene (reference sequence). Trimming took off 4 bases at V and 12 bases at J, with 6 bases between the two ends. The CDR3 runs to 9 residues.

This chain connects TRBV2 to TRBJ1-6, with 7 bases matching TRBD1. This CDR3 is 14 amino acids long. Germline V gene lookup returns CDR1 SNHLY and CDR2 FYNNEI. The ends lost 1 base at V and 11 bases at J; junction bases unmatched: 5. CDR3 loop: CASSEGSTGAPLHF. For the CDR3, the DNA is TGTGCCAGCAGTGAAGGCTCAACAGGGGCACCCCTCCACTTT. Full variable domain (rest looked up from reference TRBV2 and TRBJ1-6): EPEVTQTPSHQVTQMGQEVILRCVPISNHLYFYWYRQILGQKVEFLVSFYNNEISEKSEIFDDQFSVERPDGSNFTLKIRSTKLEDSAMYFCASSEGSTGAPLHFGNGTRLTVT.

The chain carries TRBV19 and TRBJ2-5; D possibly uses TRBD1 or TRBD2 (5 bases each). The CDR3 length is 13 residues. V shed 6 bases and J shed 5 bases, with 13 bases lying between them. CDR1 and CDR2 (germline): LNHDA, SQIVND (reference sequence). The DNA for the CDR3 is TGTGCCAGTAGCAGCAATTGGGGGGAGACCCAGTACTTC. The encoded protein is CASSSNWGETQYF. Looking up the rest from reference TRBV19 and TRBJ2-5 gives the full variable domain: DGGITQSPKYLFRKEGQNVTLSCEQNLNHDAMYWYRQDPGQGLRLIYYSQIVNDFQKGDIAEGYSVSREKKESFPLTVTSAQKNPTAFYLCASSSNWGETQYFGPGTRLLVL.

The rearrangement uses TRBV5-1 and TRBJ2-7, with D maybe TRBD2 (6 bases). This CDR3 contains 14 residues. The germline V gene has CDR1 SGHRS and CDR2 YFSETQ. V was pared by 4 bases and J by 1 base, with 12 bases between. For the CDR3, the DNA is TGCGCCAGCAGCACTTCGGAGGGTTCCTACGAGCAGTACTTC. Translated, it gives CASSTSEGSYEQYF.

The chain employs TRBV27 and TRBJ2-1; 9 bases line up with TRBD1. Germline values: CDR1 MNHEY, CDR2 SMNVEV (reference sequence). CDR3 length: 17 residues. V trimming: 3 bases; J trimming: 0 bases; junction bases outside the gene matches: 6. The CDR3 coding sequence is TGTGCCAGCAGTTTGGATCGGGACAGGGCCTCCTACAATGAGCAGTTCTTC. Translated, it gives CASSLDRDRASYNEQFF.

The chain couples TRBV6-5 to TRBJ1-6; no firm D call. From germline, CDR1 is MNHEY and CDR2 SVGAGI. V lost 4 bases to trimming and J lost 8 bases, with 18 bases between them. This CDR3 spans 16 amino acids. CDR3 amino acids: CASSSSRWAADSPLHF. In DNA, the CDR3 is TGTGCCAGCAGTTCCTCAAGGTGGGCCGCGGATTCACCCCTCCACTTT.

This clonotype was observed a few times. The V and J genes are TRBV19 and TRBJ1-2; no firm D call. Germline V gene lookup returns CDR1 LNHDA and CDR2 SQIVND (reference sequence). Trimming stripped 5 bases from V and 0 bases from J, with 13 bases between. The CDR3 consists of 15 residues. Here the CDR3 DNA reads TGTGCCAGTAGTCCCCTCCTCGGGGCTAACTATGGCTACACCTTC. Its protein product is CASSPLLGANYGYTF.

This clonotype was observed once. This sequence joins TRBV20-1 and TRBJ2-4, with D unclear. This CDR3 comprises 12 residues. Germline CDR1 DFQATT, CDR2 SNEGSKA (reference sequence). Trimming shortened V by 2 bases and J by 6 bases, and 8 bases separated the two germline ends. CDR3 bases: TGCAGTGCTAGACCGCTCATAAACATTCAGTACTTC. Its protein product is CSARPLINIQYF.

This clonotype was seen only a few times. CDR3 amino acids: CASNPATGGEKTQYF. CDR3 DNA sequence: TGTGCCAGCAACCCCGCGACAGGGGGCGAAAAGACCCAGTACTTC. The chain uses TRBV7-9 and TRBJ2-5; TRBD1 agrees at 10 bases. The CDR3 runs 15 residues. Germline assignment: CDR1 SEHNR and CDR2 FQNEAQ (reference sequence). Trimming at V came to 7 bases and at J to 6 bases, leaving 11 bases not matched to a gene.

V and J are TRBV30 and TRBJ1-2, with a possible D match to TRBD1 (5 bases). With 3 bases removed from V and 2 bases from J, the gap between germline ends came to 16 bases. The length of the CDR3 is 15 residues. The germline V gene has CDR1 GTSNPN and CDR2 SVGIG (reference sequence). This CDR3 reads CAWSAWDGRNYGYTF. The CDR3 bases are TGTGCCTGGAGCGCCTGGGACGGGCGAAACTATGGCTACACCTTC.

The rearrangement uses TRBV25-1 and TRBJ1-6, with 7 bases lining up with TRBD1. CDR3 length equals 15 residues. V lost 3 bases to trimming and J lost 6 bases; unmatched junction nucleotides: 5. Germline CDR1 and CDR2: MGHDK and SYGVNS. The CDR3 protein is CASSDRTGPNSPLHF. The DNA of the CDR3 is TGTGCCAGCAGTGACAGGACAGGCCCTAATTCACCCCTCCACTTT.

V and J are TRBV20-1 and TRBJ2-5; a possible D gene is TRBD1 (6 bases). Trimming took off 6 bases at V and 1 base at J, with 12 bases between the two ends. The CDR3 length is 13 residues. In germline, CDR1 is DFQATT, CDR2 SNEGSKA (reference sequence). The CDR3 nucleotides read TGCAGTGCCCCGATGGGGGCCCAAGAGACCCAGTACTTC. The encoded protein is CSAPMGAQETQYF.

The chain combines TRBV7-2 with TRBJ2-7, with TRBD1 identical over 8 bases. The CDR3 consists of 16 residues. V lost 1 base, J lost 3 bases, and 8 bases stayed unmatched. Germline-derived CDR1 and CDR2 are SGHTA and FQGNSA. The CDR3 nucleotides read TGTGCCAGCAGCTTAGTAGGGGACAGGATGGACTACGAGCAGTACTTC. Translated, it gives CASSLVGDRMDYEQYF.

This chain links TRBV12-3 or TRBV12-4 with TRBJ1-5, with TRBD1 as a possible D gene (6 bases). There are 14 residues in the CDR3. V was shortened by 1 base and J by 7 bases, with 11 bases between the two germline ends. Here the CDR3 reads CASSLDGGRQPQHF. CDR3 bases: TGTGCCAGCAGTTTAGATGGGGGCCGGCAGCCCCAGCATTTT.